Listed here are 18 T cell receptor beta chains from one sample, sequenced in a study of T cells after yellow fever vaccination. TCRdb re-derived calls from the 5' RACE reads in MiXCR, one entry per CDR3 protein. The sample carries some 390,000 distinct CDR3 sequences, about 6% recorded once. Sequenced material: PBMCs, taken 5 days after the yellow fever booster vaccination. All receptors come from a man aged 25 to 40 who received the YFV17D yellow fever vaccine.

This clonotype appeared many times. The chain employs TRBV4-3 and TRBJ2-3; 8 bases map to TRBD1. The V segment lost 0 bases and the J segment 1 base; nucleotides outside the gene matches: 3. The length of the CDR3 is 16 residues. From germline, CDR1 is LGHNA and CDR2 YSLEER. As DNA, the CDR3 is TGCGCCAGCAGCCAAGATTTGGGACAGGGCACAGATACGCAGTATTTT. It is translated as CASSQDLGQGTDTQYF.

This clonotype appeared a few times. This chain connects TRBV1 to TRBJ2-7. TRBV1 is a known pseudogene. The CDR3 sequence is 14 residues long. The CDR3 nucleotides read TGCACCAGCAGCCACGGCCAATCGCCCTACGAGCAGTACTTC. The encoded protein is CTSSHGQSPYEQYF.

This clonotype was counted only a few times. This chain joins TRBV12-3 or TRBV12-4 and TRBJ2-2; D remains unclear. The CDR3 covers 16 residues. Trimming took off 5 bases at V and 1 base at J, with 14 bases between the two ends. The CDR3 here is CASSLGDIKNTGELFF. CDR3 DNA sequence: TGTGCCAGCAGTCTAGGCGACATCAAGAACACCGGGGAGCTGTTTTTT.

Only a few counts were recorded for this clonotype. As DNA, the CDR3 is TGTGCCAGCTCACCACCGCCCTGGGGGGGCTACACCTTC. Its protein is CASSPPPWGGYTF. J is TRBJ1-2 and V is TRBV18; D is possibly TRBD1 (5 bases). There are 13 residues in the CDR3. Deletions cut 0 bases from V and 8 bases from J, with 10 bases between. Germline V CDR1 and CDR2: KGHSH, LQKENI.

This clonotype has at least ten counts. The V call is TRBV5-1, the J call TRBJ1-4, with D maybe TRBD1 (5 bases). Per germline, CDR1 SGHRS and CDR2 YFSETQ. Trimming removed 4 bases from V and 0 bases from J, with 10 bases in between. There are 15 residues in the CDR3. The CDR3, as DNA: TGCGCCAGCAGCCTGCAGGGTGCAACTAATGAAAAACTGTTTTTT. Its translation: CASSLQGATNEKLFF.

V usage is TRBV12-3 or TRBV12-4 and J usage is TRBJ2-6; D not resolved. The V end lost 7 bases, the J end lost 0 bases, and 7 bases lay between the germline ends. This CDR3 comprises 14 residues. CDR3 residues: CASNQNSGANVLTF. Written as DNA, the CDR3 is TGTGCCAGCAATCAGAACTCTGGGGCCAACGTCCTGACTTTC.

This clonotype turned up a few times. V usage is TRBV18 and J usage is TRBJ1-2; no clear D gene. CDR1 is KGHSH and CDR2 is LQKENI in the germline V gene. The V and J ends lost 3 bases and 2 bases respectively, with 7 bases between them. The CDR3 sequence is 13 residues long. CDR3 sequence: CASSPFENYGYTF. The CDR3 nucleotides read TGTGCCAGCTCACCTTTTGAAAACTATGGCTACACCTTC.

V usage is TRBV5-4 and J usage is TRBJ2-2; weak D call: TRBD2 (6 bases). Trimming cost V 5 bases and J 6 bases, with 17 bases left between them. The CDR3 is 15 residues long. Germline lookup yields CDR1 SGHNT and CDR2 YYREEE (reference sequence). The CDR3 sequence is CASRRDLSVAGELFF. The CDR3 region has the DNA TGTGCCAGCAGGCGGGACTTATCGGTCGCCGGGGAGCTGTTTTTT.

This clonotype was counted at least ten times. The V and J genes are TRBV20-1 and TRBJ2-7, with no clear D. CDR1 and CDR2 (germline): DFQATT, SNEGSKA (reference sequence). The ends were cut back, 3 bases at V and 5 bases at J, with 8 bases in the middle. This CDR3 has 11 residues. For the CDR3, the DNA is TGCAGTGCTAGTGTTGGTAACGAGCAGTACTTC. Its translation is CSASVGNEQYF.

This clonotype was seen repeatedly, ten times or more. V gene TRBV27 combines with J gene TRBJ2-7; TRBD2 matches at 8 bases. Unmatched junction bases numbered 9, after V lost 0 bases and J lost 2 bases. From germline, CDR1 is MNHEY and CDR2 SMNVEV (reference sequence). The CDR3 covers 17 residues. CDR3 residues: CASSLSFRTSPTYEQYF. The CDR3 DNA is TGTGCCAGCAGTTTATCCTTCAGGACTAGCCCCACCTACGAGCAGTACTTC.

This clonotype was seen a handful of times. V and J are TRBV9 and TRBJ2-3; the match to TRBD2 covers 9 bases. V trimming: 1 base; J trimming: 7 bases; junction bases outside the gene matches: 7. Germline V lookup: CDR1 SGDLS, CDR2 YYNGEE. The CDR3 spans 15 residues. The CDR3 here is CASSVLREGSNTQYF. The CDR3 DNA follows: TGTGCCAGCAGCGTACTGCGGGAGGGCTCGAATACGCAGTATTTT.

This clonotype has at least ten counts. The V call is TRBV5-1, the J call TRBJ2-3, with a possible D match to TRBD2 (5 bases). The CDR3 runs to 15 residues. Trimming pared 2 bases from V and 2 bases from J, leaving 12 bases between. Germline CDR1 is SGHRS and CDR2 is YFSETQ. The CDR3 spells CASSLNPGNTDTQYF. CDR3 sequence (DNA): TGCGCCAGCAGCTTAAATCCGGGAAACACAGATACGCAGTATTTT.

This clonotype has just a few counts. The rearrangement uses TRBV5-1 and TRBJ1-1; D gene unclear. From germline, CDR1 is SGHRS and CDR2 YFSETQ. The CDR3 length is 14 residues. Trimming took 0 bases from V and 8 from J, leaving 14 bases between them. CDR3 bases: TGCGCCAGCAGCTTGGAAATTGGTTCCAGGGAAGCTTTCTTT. Residues: CASSLEIGSREAFF. Together with reference TRBV5-1 and TRBJ1-1, the CDR3 gives the full variable domain: KAGVTQTPRYLIKTRGQQVTLSCSPISGHRSVSWYQQTPGQGLQFLFEYFSETQRNKGNFPGRFSGRQFSNSRSEMNVSTLELGDSALYLCASSLEIGSREAFFGQGTRLTVV.

J is TRBJ2-6 and V is TRBV10-3; 7 bases fit TRBD1. Trimming at V came to 4 bases and at J to 0 bases, leaving 9 bases not matched to a gene. The CDR3 runs 18 residues. The germline CDR1 and CDR2 sequences are ENHRY and SYGVKD. The CDR3 nucleotides are TGTGCCATCAGTGCCCTCAACAGGGGAACCTCTGGGGCCAACGTCCTGACTTTC. It is translated as CAISALNRGTSGANVLTF.

This clonotype was detected ten times or more. This chain links TRBV7-2 with TRBJ1-2; D possibly corresponds to TRBD1 (5 bases). CDR3 length: 13 amino acids. CDR1 is SGHTA, CDR2 FQGNSA, per germline. V dropped 4 bases and J dropped 5 bases, with 11 bases sitting between them. The CDR3 sequence: CASSSSGPYGYTF. Here the CDR3 DNA reads TGTGCCAGCAGCTCCTCAGGGCCATATGGCTACACCTTC.

On this clonotype itself: This sequence may be a read error, since a much larger clone differs from it by one base. This chain connects TRBV10-3 to TRBJ2-7; D may be TRBD1 (6 bases). Looked up from germline, CDR1 is ENHRY and CDR2 is SYGVKD. The CDR3 has 14 residues. V gave up 2 bases and J gave up 6 bases, with 14 bases separating them. This CDR3 reads CAISEAGEASEQYF. In nucleotides, the CDR3 is TGTGCCATCAGTGAGGCAGGGGAAGCCTCCGAGCAGTACTTC.

The V and J genes are TRBV20-1 and TRBJ2-3; 8 bases match TRBD2. Germline CDR1 reads DFQATT; CDR2 reads SNEGSKA (reference sequence). The CDR3 runs 16 residues. V was pared by 0 bases and J by 4 bases, with 9 bases of the junction left unmatched. Here the CDR3 reads CSARDPRNGGADTQYF. CDR3 DNA: TGCAGTGCTAGAGATCCGCGAAACGGGGGGGCAGATACGCAGTATTTT.

This clonotype has just a few counts. The rearrangement joins TRBV28 to TRBJ2-7; D is unclear. V shed 9 bases and J shed 2 bases, with 14 bases lying between them. The germline gives CDR1 MDHEN, CDR2 SYDVKM. CDR3 length equals 13 residues. The CDR3, as DNA: TGTGCCAGTTTTCCTTCGGGCACCTACGAGCAGTACTTC. This translates into CASFPSGTYEQYF.